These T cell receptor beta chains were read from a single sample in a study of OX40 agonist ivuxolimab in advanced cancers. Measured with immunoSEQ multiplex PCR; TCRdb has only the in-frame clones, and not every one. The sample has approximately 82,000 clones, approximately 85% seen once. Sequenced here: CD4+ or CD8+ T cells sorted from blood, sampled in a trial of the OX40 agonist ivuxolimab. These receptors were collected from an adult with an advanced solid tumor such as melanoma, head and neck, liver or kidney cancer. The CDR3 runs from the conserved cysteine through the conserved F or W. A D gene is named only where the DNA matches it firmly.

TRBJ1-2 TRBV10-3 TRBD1 CAISGTGGDGYTF
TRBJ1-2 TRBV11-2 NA CASSYPGAATLGSYTF
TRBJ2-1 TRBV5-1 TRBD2 CASSLMRLAGDNEQFF
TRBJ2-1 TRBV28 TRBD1 CASTGSGQGEDNEQFF
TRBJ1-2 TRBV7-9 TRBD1 CASSPTGVDGYTF
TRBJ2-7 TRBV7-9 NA CASSLGSPSYEQYF
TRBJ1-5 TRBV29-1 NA CSVGGNQPQHF
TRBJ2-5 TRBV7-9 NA CASSLARWGSQETQYF
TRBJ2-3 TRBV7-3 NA CASSPRGSASTDTQYF
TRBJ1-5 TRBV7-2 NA CASSLGEGKSQHF
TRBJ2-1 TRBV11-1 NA CASSASSVYNEQFF
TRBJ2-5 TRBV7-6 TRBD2 CASSPVRGGEETQYF
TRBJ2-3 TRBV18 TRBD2 CASSKLAADTQYF
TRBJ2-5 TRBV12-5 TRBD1 CASGPTGGETQYF
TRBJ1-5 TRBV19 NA CASSIRGQPQHF
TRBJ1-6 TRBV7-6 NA CASSPGLNSPLHF
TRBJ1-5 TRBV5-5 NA CASSFQGTNQPQHF
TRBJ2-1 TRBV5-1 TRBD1 CASSPGTGYNEQFF
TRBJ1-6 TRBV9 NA CASSVDSSYNSPLHF
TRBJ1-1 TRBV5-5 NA CASSFGSSGTEAFF
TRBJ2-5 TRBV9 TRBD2 CASSAGLARETQYF
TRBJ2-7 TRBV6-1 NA CASSEFIQGVYEQYF
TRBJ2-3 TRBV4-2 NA CAIAPGATDTQYF
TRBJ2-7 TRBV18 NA CASSLELSYGFEQYF
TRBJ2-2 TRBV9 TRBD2 CASSVEERGLNTGELFF
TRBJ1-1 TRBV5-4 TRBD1 CASSFRDSRITEAFF
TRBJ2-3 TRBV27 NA CASSLSFAAGPRNTQYF
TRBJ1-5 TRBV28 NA CATRPGKYQPQHF
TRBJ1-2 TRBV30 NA CAWSVGGNGYTF